The sequence of this T cell receptor beta chain was determined in a study of regulatory T cells in long-lasting Graves disease. Building the TCR beta libraries relied on iRepertoire HTBI primers, and CDR3 regions underwent Arm-PCR. Original analysis: Identified across the samples were approximately 60 TRBV segments and over twelve TRBJ segments. TCRdb independently ran MiXCR on the multiplex PCR reads; one entry per CDR3 protein. The V and J calls reflect TCRdb's pipeline rather than the authors' work. The table includes 300,000 to 400,000 distinct CDR3 sequences, over 15% detected once. This sample's time point: newly diagnosed GD, antithyroid drugs for less than 3 months. TCR sequences were obtained from RNA taken from PBMCs. Germline CDR1 reads MNHEY; CDR2 reads SVGEGT. V lost 0 bases, J lost 4 bases, and 11 bases stayed unmatched. The CDR3 runs 17 residues. The same data also went into a second study, on T cells in Graves' hyperthyroidism and ophthalmopathy.

The chain employs TRBV6-2 or TRBV6-3 and TRBJ1-2; 7 nucleotides line up with TRBD1. The sequencing used peripheral blood mononuclear cells (PBMCs), collected at new diagnosis, from a patient treated with antithyroid drugs. The TCR was taken from a man in his forties with Graves disease. The CDR3 loop is CASSYSRQGSPSYGYTF. As DNA, the CDR3 is TGTGCCAGCAGTTACTCTCGACAGGGAAGTCCAAGCTATGGCTACACCTTC.